The entry below gives a single TCR beta chain sequence along with its context. Antigen unknown. The data derive from a study of spatial heterogeneity in lung cancer. Study-level findings and limits: Follow-up blood showed ubiquitous expanded tumor TCRs less than blood at resection did.

This sample's time point: sample taken at primary tumor resection. Whole RNA obtained from tumor, nontumor lung or frozen PBMC underwent sequencing without sorting. The CDR3 has 12 amino acids. Trimming pared 4 bases from V and 7 bases from J, leaving 8 bases between. The germline V gene has CDR1 MNHNY and CDR2 SVGAGI (reference sequence). TCRdb re-called the 5' RACE reads with MiXCR, one entry per CDR3 protein. The sample shows approximately 82,000 distinct CDR3 sequences, roughly 13% of them seen only once. Sequenced here: PBMCs, sampled at surgery. This clonotype originated in a male donor with early-stage non-small cell lung cancer. The rearrangement joins TRBV6-6 to TRBJ2-1; D perhaps matches TRBD1 (5 bases). The CDR3 reads CASSSDRNEQFF. Written as DNA, the CDR3 is TGTGCCAGCAGTTCCGACAGAAATGAGCAGTTCTTC.